The sequence of this T cell receptor (beta chain) was determined in a study of cytomegalovirus exposure and HLA in healthy donors. For the study at large: A later analysis reported the same platform for the roughly 120 validation repertoires and the roughly 670 first-cohort repertoires. Study-wide points: Most TCR sequences were uncommon, yet certain public TCRs appeared in many donors. For cytomegalovirus status, the classifier reportedly gave diagnoses with high specificity and sensitivity. It was 164 TCR beta chains that were listed as cytomegalovirus-associated.

As to this clone: Its specificity is not known. Other DNA sequences from this sample encode an identical CDR3 as well.

Assay used: immunoSEQ multiplex PCR; TCRdb lists only in-frame clones, some missing. The sample holds about 400,000 clones, 86% seen once. The germline CDR1 and CDR2 sequences are SQVTM and ANQGSEA. Trimming left V 1 base short and J 7 bases short, with 16 bases between. CDR3 length: 14 residues. The sequenced material came from PBMCs. The chain is built from TRBV29-1 and TRBJ1-2, with D possibly matching TRBD1 (6 bases). The source of this sequence is a woman under 30 in good health and CMV-seronegative. The CDR3 sequence: CSVEGGRGRGGYTF. CDR3 DNA: TGCAGCGTTGAAGGTGGCAGGGGTAGGGGTGGCTACACCTTC.